A single sample is the source of the 11 T cell receptor beta chains below, sequenced in a study of Graves' ophthalmopathy and Graves' hyperthyroidism. Amplification from RNA transcripts yielded the TCR beta CDR3 regions. Scientists carried out first-round RT-PCR using HTBI primers and then a second-round multiplex PCR. TCRdb called the multiplex PCR reads again in MiXCR, with one record for every CDR3 protein. The sample holds 300,000 to 500,000 distinct CDR3 sequences; less than 20% are singletons and the top ten take 7%. The sample taken for sequencing was peripheral blood. The receptors originated from a woman aged 18-29 years with stable Graves' hyperthyroidism.

This clonotype was picked up many times. The rearrangement joins TRBV10-3 to TRBJ2-5, with a weak D call TRBD1 (6 bases). This CDR3 spans 16 amino acids. V lost 0 bases, J lost 0 bases, and 11 bases lay in between. Germline CDR1 ENHRY, CDR2 SYGVKD. The CDR3 spells CAISESKDSNQETQYF. The CDR3 nucleotides are TGTGCCATCAGTGAGTCTAAGGACAGCAACCAAGAGACCCAGTACTTC.

This clonotype was seen ten or more times. The chain is built from TRBV15 and TRBJ1-3, with D possibly being TRBD1 (5 bases). CDR3 length: 16 residues. CDR1 is LNHNV and CDR2 is YYDKDF in the germline V gene (reference sequence). V was trimmed by 1 base and J by 2 bases, leaving 12 bases between them. In DNA, the CDR3 is TGTGCCACCAGCAGAGTGTTTTCGGGGGCTGGAAACACCATATATTTT. Protein product: CATSRVFSGAGNTIYF.

This clonotype was detected only a few times. The chain uses TRBV29-1 and TRBJ2-5; D may be TRBD1 (7 bases). Germline values: CDR1 SQVTM, CDR2 ANQGSEA. Trimming pared 4 bases from V and 4 bases from J, leaving 16 bases between. The CDR3 loop spans 14 amino acids. As DNA, the CDR3 is TGCAGCGTTGTCCCTTACCAGGGGGGAGAGACCCAGTACTTC. Protein product: CSVVPYQGGETQYF.

The sample holds many counts of this clonotype. V usage is TRBV5-1 and J usage is TRBJ1-6; D is uncertain. V was clipped by 0 bases and J by 0 bases, with 13 bases between them. Germline assignment: CDR1 SGHRS and CDR2 YFSETQ. This CDR3 comprises 18 residues. The CDR3 sequence: CASSLVEQLSSYNSPLHF. For the CDR3, the DNA is TGCGCCAGCAGCTTGGTGGAGCAGTTAAGCTCCTATAATTCACCCCTCCACTTT. Full variable domain (missing parts from reference TRBV5-1 and TRBJ1-6): KAGVTQTPRYLIKTRGQQVTLSCSPISGHRSVSWYQQTPGQGLQFLFEYFSETQRNKGNFPGRFSGRQFSNSRSEMNVSTLELGDSALYLCASSLVEQLSSYNSPLHFGNGTRLTVT.

This clonotype has just a few counts. The chain is built from TRBV30 and TRBJ1-2; no clear D. Per germline, CDR1 GTSNPN and CDR2 SVGIG (reference sequence). The V gene lost 0 bases and the J gene lost 4 bases, with 9 bases spanning the gap. The CDR3 is 13 amino acids. CDR3 nucleotides: TGTGCCTGGAGTGTACAAGGCGGCTATGGCTACACCTTC. It encodes CAWSVQGGYGYTF.

As to this clonotype: Its ends do not fully match the called genes, so a read error is possible. The chain combines TRBV5-4 with TRBJ1-1, with D uncertain. Germline V lookup: CDR1 SGHNT, CDR2 YYREEE (reference sequence). This CDR3 has 13 residues. CDR3 DNA: TGTGCCAGCAGCTCCGAGGAGCACACTGAAGCTTGCTTT. Translated: CASSSEEHTEACF.

Many counts were recorded for this clonotype. The gene calls are TRBV12-3 or TRBV12-4 and TRBJ1-2, with 9 bases that match TRBD1. The V segment lost 6 bases and the J segment 1 base; nucleotides outside the gene matches: 9. This CDR3 comprises 16 residues. This chain's CDR3 is CASRPQGQGDNYGYTF. As DNA, the CDR3 is TGTGCCAGCAGACCGCAGGGACAGGGCGATAACTATGGCTACACCTTC.

This clonotype occurred once. The rearrangement joins TRBV25-1 to TRBJ1-2; maybe TRBD1 (5 bases). With 4 bases removed from V and 7 bases from J, the gap between germline ends came to 19 bases. Germline CDR1 and CDR2: MGHDK and SYGVNS. This CDR3 spans 15 amino acids. The CDR3 region is CASSAPTDLGLGYTF. The CDR3 bases are TGTGCCAGCAGTGCTCCGACAGATCTGGGCCTTGGCTACACCTTC.

This clonotype was picked up a small number of times. The chain combines TRBV4-1 with TRBJ1-1; D is ambiguous. Trimming took 4 bases from V and 2 from J, leaving 17 bases between them. Germline V gene lookup returns CDR1 MGHRA and CDR2 YSYEKL. This CDR3 region has 16 residues. The CDR3 sequence is CASSRVKGPRNTEAFF. In nucleotides, the CDR3 is TGCGCCAGCAGCCGGGTGAAAGGGCCGCGAAACACTGAAGCTTTCTTT.

This rearrangement joins TRBV4-1 to TRBJ1-5; D is unclear. Germline V gene lookup returns CDR1 MGHRA and CDR2 YSYEKL. Trimming took off 1 base at V and 5 bases at J, with 12 bases between the two ends. The CDR3 length is 15 residues. Written as DNA, the CDR3 is TGCGCCAGCAGCCAAGGGGTGCGCGGGGATCAGCCCCAGCATTTT. As protein: CASSQGVRGDQPQHF.

This clonotype was seen many times. This chain joins TRBV6-2 or TRBV6-3 and TRBJ1-6; the D gene is possibly TRBD1 (6 bases). The V and J ends lost 8 bases and 8 bases respectively, with 16 bases between them. The V gene's germline CDR1 is MNHEY and CDR2 SVGEGT. CDR3 size: 14 residues. The DNA of the CDR3 is TGTGCCAGCCGGACCGGGACAAGTGATTCACCCCTCCACTTT. It codes for CASRTGTSDSPLHF.